What follows are 23 T cell receptor beta chains derived from one specimen sequenced in a study of response to subunit inactivated influenza vaccine. In TCRdb, the RT-PCR reads were re-called with MiXCR into one record per CDR3 protein. The data contain about 310,000 distinct CDR3 sequences, roughly 20% of them singletons. Sequenced here: PBMCs from blood, sampled less than 22 months after vaccination. The receptors shown here come from a man in his fifties or sixties who received an inactivated influenza vaccine.

This clonotype was seen a handful of times. The V call is TRBV20-1, the J call TRBJ1-5; TRBD1 aligns across 7 bases. Trimming took 2 bases from V and 5 from J; bases not matched to a gene: 3. This CDR3 is 13 amino acids long. Germline V lookup: CDR1 DFQATT, CDR2 SNEGSKA (reference sequence). The DNA for the CDR3 is TGCAGTGCTAGAAAAGGGACAGATCAGCCCCAGCATTTT. Protein: CSARKGTDQPQHF.

This clonotype occurred many times. The rearrangement joins TRBV6-5 to TRBJ1-1; unclear D gene. V was pared by 0 bases and J by 2 bases, with 16 bases between. The germline CDR1 and CDR2 sequences are MNHEY and SVGAGI. This CDR3 is 17 amino acids long. The CDR3: CASSYSGIRSGNTEAFF. Here the CDR3 DNA reads TGTGCCAGCAGTTACTCAGGGATCAGAAGCGGAAACACTGAAGCTTTCTTT.

This clonotype was found a few times. The rearrangement uses TRBV6-2 or TRBV6-3 and TRBJ1-6, with TRBD1 identical over 9 bases. Per the germline V gene, CDR1 is MNHEY and CDR2 is SVGEGT. This CDR3 region has 14 residues. V lost 6 bases and J lost 7; bases outside the gene matches: 4. In nucleotides, the CDR3 is TGTGCCAGCAGGAGGACAGGGGTAAATTCACCCCTCCACTTT. Protein sequence: CASRRTGVNSPLHF.

The rearrangement links TRBV2 to TRBJ1-1; 7 bases align to TRBD1. The CDR3 consists of 20 residues. CDR1 is SNHLY and CDR2 is FYNNEI in the germline V gene. J was trimmed by 0 bases and V by 4 bases; bases with no gene match: 20. The CDR3 DNA is TGTGCCAGCAGTGGCATCGAACGCGGGACAGTGCGATACATGAACACTGAAGCTTTCTTT. This sequence encodes CASSGIERGTVRYMNTEAFF.

The rearrangement uses TRBV5-1 and TRBJ2-1; D gene ambiguous. The CDR3 loop spans 16 amino acids. The germline gives CDR1 SGHRS, CDR2 YFSETQ. The ends were cut back, 2 bases at V and 4 bases at J, with 16 bases in the middle. The CDR3: CASSLTIEVGYNEQFF. The CDR3 DNA sequence: TGCGCCAGCAGCTTAACTATAGAGGTCGGGTACAATGAGCAGTTCTTC.

This chain links TRBV7-2 with TRBJ2-3, with D tentatively TRBD2 (6 bases). Germline V gene sequence: CDR1 SGHTA, CDR2 FQGNSA. CDR3 length equals 16 residues. The V gene lost 0 bases and the J gene lost 0 bases, with 10 bases spanning the gap. The CDR3 DNA follows: TGTGCCAGCAGCTTAGCGCGCGGGATGAGCACAGATACGCAGTATTTT. Encoded protein: CASSLARGMSTDTQYF.

The chain recombines TRBV12-3 or TRBV12-4 with TRBJ1-1; no reliable D call. This CDR3 region has 12 residues. The ends were cut back, 5 bases at V and 10 bases at J, with 14 bases in the middle. As DNA, the CDR3 is TGTGCCAGCAGTGACAACTCTCGCGTAGCTTTCTTT. Its translation: CASSDNSRVAFF.

In its sample, this clonotype was seen many times. The CDR3 DNA sequence: TGTGCCAGCAGTTTAGTCCTTCGGTATGGGAGAGACACGACTTTAAATGAAAAACTGTTTTTT. Translated, it gives CASSLVLRYGRDTTLNEKLFF. The rearrangement joins TRBV12-3 or TRBV12-4 to TRBJ1-4; no clear D gene. CDR3 length: 21 amino acids. Trimming took off 1 base at V and 5 bases at J, with 29 bases between the two ends.

The table lists this clonotype with a few counts. The chain's CDR3 is CASSPPGLRETQYF. CDR3 nucleotides: TGTGCCAGCTCACCGCCGGGACTGAGAGAGACCCAGTACTTC. The V call is TRBV18, the J call TRBJ2-5; tentatively, D is TRBD2 (6 bases). The CDR3 is 14 amino acids. Trimming removed 3 bases at V and 4 bases at J, with 12 bases between. Germline V gene data show CDR1 as KGHSH and CDR2 as LQKENI.

This clonotype was seen more than once but under ten times. J is TRBJ1-1 and V is TRBV12-5; perhaps TRBD1 as D (6 bases). V lost 0 bases, J lost 6 bases, and 14 bases lay in between. The germline CDR1 and CDR2 sequences are LGHNT and FRNRAP. The CDR3 length is 15 residues. The CDR3 spells CASGLVLGGHAEAFF. CDR3 coding DNA: TGTGCTAGTGGTTTGGTACTTGGGGGGCACGCTGAAGCTTTCTTT.

The table lists this clonotype with a few counts. The rearrangement uses TRBV4-1 and TRBJ1-2; D gene ambiguous. CDR1 MGHRA and CDR2 YSYEKL come from the germline V gene. The V gene lost 0 bases and the J gene lost 4 bases, with 6 bases spanning the gap. The CDR3 sequence is 13 residues long. The CDR3: CASSQDEIYGYTF. CDR3 DNA: TGCGCCAGCAGCCAAGATGAAATCTATGGCTACACCTTC.

The chain employs TRBV19 and TRBJ1-2; D might be TRBD1 (5 bases). V dropped 4 bases and J dropped 6 bases, with 21 bases sitting between them. The CDR3 spans 16 residues. Per germline, CDR1 LNHDA and CDR2 SQIVND (reference sequence). CDR3 sequence: CASSTSQRGPLDGYTF. DNA of the CDR3: TGTGCCAGTAGTACCTCTCAACGGGGCCCTTTAGATGGCTACACCTTC.

In its sample, this clonotype was seen a few times. V usage is TRBV5-6 and J usage is TRBJ2-1; TRBD2 matches at 7 bases. V lost 0 bases, J lost 6 bases, and 3 bases stayed unmatched. CDR1 SGHDT and CDR2 YYEEEE come from the germline V gene. CDR3 length equals 14 residues. CDR3 residues: CASSLGLASNEQFF. CDR3 DNA sequence: TGTGCCAGCAGCTTGGGACTAGCTAGCAATGAGCAGTTCTTC.

This clonotype was seen a single time. V gene TRBV28 combines with J gene TRBJ2-7; D gene ambiguous. Germline loops: CDR1 MDHEN, CDR2 SYDVKM. Trimming stripped 6 bases from V and 1 base from J, with 13 bases between. The CDR3 contains 14 residues. The CDR3 DNA is TGTGCCAGCAGGCTAACCACCTCTTCCTACGAGCAGTACTTC. This encodes CASRLTTSSYEQYF.

This clonotype showed up just a few times. The chain recombines TRBV5-1 with TRBJ2-7; D possibly corresponds to TRBD2 (5 bases). The germline V and J ends were trimmed by 0 bases and 5 bases, with 6 bases remaining between them. The CDR3 loop spans 12 amino acids. Germline CDR1 and CDR2: SGHRS and YFSETQ. CDR3 nucleotides: TGCGCCAGCAGCTTGGAGCGGAACGAGCAGTACTTC. It is translated as CASSLERNEQYF.

This clonotype has at least ten counts. The gene calls are TRBV12-3 or TRBV12-4 and TRBJ1-5, with D possibly being TRBD1 (5 bases). V was clipped by 5 bases and J by 4 bases, with 12 bases between them. The CDR3 has 14 amino acids. CDR3 residues: CASSPDRRNQPQHF. DNA for the CDR3: TGTGCCAGCAGTCCTGACAGACGTAATCAGCCCCAGCATTTT.

The rearrangement uses TRBV7-2 and TRBJ1-6; no clear D gene. This CDR3 is 13 amino acids long. Germline lookup yields CDR1 SGHTA and CDR2 FQGNSA. V lost 1 base to trimming and J lost 8 bases, with 6 bases between them. In nucleotides, the CDR3 is TGTGCCAGCAGCTTAGTGTACGATTCACCCCTCCACTTT. Protein: CASSLVYDSPLHF.

The chain carries TRBV12-3 or TRBV12-4 and TRBJ2-7; TRBD1 matches 10 bases. The CDR3 has 15 residues. Losses at the gene ends were 1 base for V and 2 bases for J; bases not matched to a gene: 2. The CDR3 loop is CASSLEDRGTYEQYF. The CDR3 DNA reads as TGTGCCAGCAGTTTAGAGGACAGGGGGACCTACGAGCAGTACTTC.

This clonotype was seen a single time. The rearrangement joins TRBV7-9 to TRBJ1-2; TRBD1 matches at 7 bases. Per the germline V gene, CDR1 is SEHNR and CDR2 is FQNEAQ (reference sequence). Trimming took 5 bases from V and 6 from J; bases not matched to a gene: 15. The CDR3 spans 16 residues. This CDR3 reads CASSRRGQSLDNGYTF. The CDR3 DNA is TGTGCCAGCAGCCGTCGGGGACAGTCTCTAGACAATGGCTACACCTTC.

V usage is TRBV2 and J usage is TRBJ1-5, with 11 nucleotides matching TRBD1. Germline loops: CDR1 SNHLY, CDR2 FYNNEI. This CDR3 is 13 amino acids long. The ends lost 8 bases at V and 6 bases at J; junction bases unmatched: 3. In nucleotides, the CDR3 is TGTGCCAGCCGGGACAGGGGGTTTCAGCCCCAGCATTTT. Its translation is CASRDRGFQPQHF.

The chain is built from TRBV9 and TRBJ1-1; TRBD1 is a possible D gene (6 bases). The CDR3 covers 17 residues. Germline V CDR1 and CDR2: SGDLS, YYNGEE. The V and J ends lost 0 bases and 1 base respectively, with 16 bases between them. The CDR3 sequence is CASSVGYDLQGNTEAFF. For the CDR3, the DNA is TGTGCCAGCAGCGTAGGTTACGATCTACAGGGGAACACTGAAGCTTTCTTT.

This chain links TRBV5-6 with TRBJ1-2; no firm D call. Germline V gives CDR1 SGHDT, CDR2 YYEEEE. The CDR3 covers 16 residues. Trimming cost V 0 bases and J 2 bases, with 14 bases left between them. In DNA form, the CDR3 reads TGTGCCAGCAGCTTGGTTCCTGGGGATCAAAACTATGGCTACACCTTC. It specifies CASSLVPGDQNYGYTF.

For this clonotype: Its ends do not fully match the called genes, so a read error is possible. The chain joins TRBV10-3 to TRBJ1-1, with 9 bases that match TRBD1. CDR1 and CDR2 from the germline V gene are ENHRY and SYGVKD. This CDR3 contains 14 residues. CDR3 nucleotide sequence: TGTGCCATCACCTCCGGGACAGGGAACACTGGAGCTTTCTTT. Translated: CAITSGTGNTGAFF.